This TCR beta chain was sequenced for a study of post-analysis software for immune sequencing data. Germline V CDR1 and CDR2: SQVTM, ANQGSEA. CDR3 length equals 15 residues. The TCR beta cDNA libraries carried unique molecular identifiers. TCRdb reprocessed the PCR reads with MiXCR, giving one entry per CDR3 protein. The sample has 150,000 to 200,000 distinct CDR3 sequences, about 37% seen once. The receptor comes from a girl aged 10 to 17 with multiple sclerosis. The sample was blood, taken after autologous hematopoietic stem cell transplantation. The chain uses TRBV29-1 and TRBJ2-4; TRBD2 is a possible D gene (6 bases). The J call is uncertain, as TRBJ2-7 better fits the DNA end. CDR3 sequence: CSVEDRSPGRYEQYF. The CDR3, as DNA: TGCAGCGTTGAAGATCGCTCCCCAGGGAGGTACGAGCAGTACTTC.